What follows describes a single T cell receptor (beta chain). Its target is not known. V was trimmed by 3 bases and J by 1 base, leaving 9 bases between them. This CDR3 is 15 amino acids long. Germline CDR1 and CDR2: ENHRY and SYGVKD. This specimen belongs to a study of T cells after posttransplantation cyclophosphamide. Study outcomes and limitations: Tissue-infiltrating T cells from skin or gut overlapped little with blood T cells. Later post-transplant blood repertoires were often dominated by donor CD8+ memory clones.

Libraries were prepared by immunoSEQ multiplex PCR; TCRdb keeps only in-frame clonotypes and omits some of them. The sample records 31,000 or so clones, roughly 90% being singletons. The naive gate required viable CD3+CD4+ or CD3+CD8+ cells with CCR7+CD45RA+CD45RO-CD95-CD27+CD28+ phenotype. This related bone marrow graft donor gave peripheral blood on the day of marrow donation. The clonotype was recovered from a man aged 30 to 39 in good health and a related stem cell transplant donor. The chain has TRBV10-3 and TRBJ2-2; D may be TRBD1 (5 bases). Material: naive CD4+ T cells sorted from blood. In DNA form, the CDR3 reads TGTGCCATCAGTGAACCCCAGGGGAACACCGGGGAGCTGTTTTTT. Translating gives CAISEPQGNTGELFF.